This T cell receptor (beta chain) comes out of a study of human T cells and chemical hapten exposure. Indicated time point: patch test 2, 6 weeks after DPC sensitization. Specified treatment: therapeutic diphenylcyclopropenone sensitization with weekly scalp DPC. Study-level findings and limits: Expanded TCRs grouped into significantly more large CDR3 similarity clusters than controls produced.

TCRdb passed the RACE reads through MiXCR, listing each CDR3 protein once. The table records approximately 87,000 distinct CDR3 sequences, more than 9.5% of them present only once. The germline V gene encodes CDR1 LGHNA and CDR2 YNFKEQ. V gave up 1 base and J gave up 2 bases, with 6 bases separating them. This CDR3 is built from 13 residues. As for this clonotype: Its antigen is as yet unknown.

The TCR sequence derives from a woman between 40 and 55 years old with alopecia areata. Some clones in this sample may be carry-over from other donors' samples. The chain recombines TRBV4-2 with TRBJ2-7; TRBD1 might be the D (6 bases). The sequenced sample was whole blood, obtained in connection with sensitization to the hapten diphenylcyclopropenone (DPC). CDR3 protein: CASSQGGPYEQYF. The CDR3 nucleotides are TGTGCCAGCAGCCAAGGGGGGCCCTACGAGCAGTACTTC.